The 9 T cell receptor beta chains in this list originate from one sample, sequenced in a study of identical twins. MiXCR, applied by TCRdb to the 5' RACE reads, yields one record per CDR3 protein. The table has roughly 750,000 distinct CDR3 sequences, 21% seen once. This sample was shared with a second study, whose subject was T cells expressing NK-cell markers.

The source material was PBMCs. The receptors were gathered from a young woman in good health.

The rearrangement uses TRBV7-2 and TRBJ2-7; no definite D call. The CDR3 totals 15 residues. Germline V CDR1 and CDR2: SGHTA, FQGNSA. The V end was cut by 3 bases, the J end by 2 bases, with 14 bases between. The CDR3 region has the DNA TGTGCCAGCAGCTTTCGGCTCCGGGCCACCTACGAGCAGTACTTC. It is translated as CASSFRLRATYEQYF.

This clonotype was recorded many times. The chain is built from TRBV3-1 and TRBJ2-7; 14 nucleotides agree with TRBD2. The V gene's germline CDR1 is LGHDT and CDR2 YNNKEL (reference sequence). The V and J ends lost 4 bases and 2 bases, in that order; junction bases with no gene match: 10. This CDR3 contains 18 residues. CDR3 region: CASSPRGGLAGATYEQYF. The DNA of the CDR3 is TGTGCCAGCAGCCCAAGAGGGGGACTAGCGGGGGCAACCTACGAGCAGTACTTC.

Concerning this clonotype itself: It may be a read error: a sequence one base away is much more abundant. The rearrangement uses TRBV10-3 and TRBJ2-1, with 11 bases identical to TRBD2. CDR1 and CDR2 (germline): ENHRY, SYGVKD. Germline trimming cut 8 bases from V and 9 bases from J; bases unmatched to any gene: 6. The CDR3 has 13 amino acids. This CDR3 is CAISILAGVEQFF. In DNA form, the CDR3 reads TGTGCCATCTCAATACTAGCGGGGGTTGAGCAGTTCTTC.

The rearrangement joins TRBV2 to TRBJ2-1; a weak D match, TRBD1 (6 bases). V lost 6 bases and J 8 bases, leaving 14 bases between the germline ends. This CDR3 is built from 13 residues. Germline assignment: CDR1 SNHLY and CDR2 FYNNEI. DNA for the CDR3: TGTGCCAGCAGAGAGGGGGAGATTCATGAGCAGTTCTTC. This sequence encodes CASREGEIHEQFF.

This clonotype appeared a few times. The gene calls are TRBV7-9 and TRBJ2-3, with TRBD1 matching over 10 bases. The CDR3 covers 15 residues. V shed 5 bases, J shed 4 bases, and the junction held 6 bases outside the gene matches. Germline CDR1 and CDR2: SEHNR and FQNEAQ (reference sequence). The CDR3 is CASSPMTGGADTQYF. The CDR3 DNA is TGTGCCAGCAGCCCGATGACAGGGGGCGCAGATACGCAGTATTTT.

This clonotype was seen ten or more times. The genes are TRBV3-1 and TRBJ2-1, with a weak D call TRBD2 (6 bases). V was clipped by 5 bases and J by 9 bases, with 17 bases between them. CDR1 and CDR2 (germline): LGHDT, YNNKEL (reference sequence). This CDR3 contains 14 residues. The CDR3 bases are TGTGCCAGCAGCTTGCGGACAACCGGGGGTGAGCAGTTCTTC. Translation gives CASSLRTTGGEQFF.

The chain combines TRBV7-8 with TRBJ1-2; a possible D gene is TRBD1 (5 bases). CDR1 is SGHVS and CDR2 is FQNEAQ in the germline V gene. Trimming pared 0 bases from V and 3 bases from J, leaving 11 bases between. The CDR3 consists of 15 residues. CDR3 bases: TGTGCCAGCAGCTTAGCGGGGGAGACGGACTATGGCTACACCTTC. This encodes CASSLAGETDYGYTF.

This clonotype was detected only a few times. The chain is built from TRBV9 and TRBJ2-5, with TRBD1 identical over 7 bases. The CDR3 has 13 amino acids. Germline values: CDR1 SGDLS, CDR2 YYNGEE. J gave up 3 bases and V 3 bases, and 2 bases lay outside the gene matches. The CDR3 region is CASSGGGEETQYF. The CDR3 DNA reads as TGTGCCAGCAGCGGAGGGGGCGAAGAGACCCAGTACTTC.

This clonotype has just one count. The chain carries TRBV20-1 and TRBJ2-5, with no clear D. Trimming removed 3 bases from V and 4 bases from J, with 15 bases in between. The CDR3 is made up of 14 amino acids. The germline gives CDR1 DFQATT, CDR2 SNEGSKA (reference sequence). The DNA for the CDR3 is TGCAGTGCTAGTCGCGCGTTATTGGTAGAGACCCAGTACTTC. Encoded protein: CSASRALLVETQYF.